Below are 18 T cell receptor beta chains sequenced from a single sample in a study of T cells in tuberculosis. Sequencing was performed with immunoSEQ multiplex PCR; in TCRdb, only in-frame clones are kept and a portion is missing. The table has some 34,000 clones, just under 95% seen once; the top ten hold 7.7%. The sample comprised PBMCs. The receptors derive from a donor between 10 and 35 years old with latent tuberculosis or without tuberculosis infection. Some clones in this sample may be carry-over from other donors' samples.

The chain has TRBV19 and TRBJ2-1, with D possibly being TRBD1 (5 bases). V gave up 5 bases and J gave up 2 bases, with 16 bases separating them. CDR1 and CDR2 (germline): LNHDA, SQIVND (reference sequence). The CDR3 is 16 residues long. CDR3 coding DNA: TGTGCCAGTAGTTTGACAGCGCGTCCCCCCTACAATGAGCAGTTCTTC. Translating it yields CASSLTARPPYNEQFF.

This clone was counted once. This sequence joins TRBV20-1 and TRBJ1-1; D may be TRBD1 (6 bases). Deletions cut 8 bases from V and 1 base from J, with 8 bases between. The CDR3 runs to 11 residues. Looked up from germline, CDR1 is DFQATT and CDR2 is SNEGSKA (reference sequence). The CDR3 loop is CSRTANTEAFF. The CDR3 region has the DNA TGCAGTAGGACAGCGAACACTGAAGCTTTCTTT.

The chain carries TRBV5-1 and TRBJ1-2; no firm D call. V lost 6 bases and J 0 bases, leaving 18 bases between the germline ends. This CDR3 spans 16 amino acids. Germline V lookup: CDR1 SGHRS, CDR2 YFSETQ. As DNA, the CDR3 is TGCGCCAGCAAAGAAGGATACAGTGCTTCTAACTATGGCTACACCTTC. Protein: CASKEGYSASNYGYTF. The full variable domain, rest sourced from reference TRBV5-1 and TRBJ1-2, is KAGVTQTPRYLIKTRGQQVTLSCSPISGHRSVSWYQQTPGQGLQFLFEYFSETQRNKGNFPGRFSGRQFSNSRSEMNVSTLELGDSALYLCASKEGYSASNYGYTFGSGTRLTVV.

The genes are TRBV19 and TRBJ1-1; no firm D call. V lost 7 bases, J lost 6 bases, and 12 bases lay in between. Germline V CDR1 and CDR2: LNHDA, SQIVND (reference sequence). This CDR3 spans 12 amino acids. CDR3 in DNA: TGTGCCAGTACGGGGTATAGGTCTGAAGCTTTCTTT. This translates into CASTGYRSEAFF.

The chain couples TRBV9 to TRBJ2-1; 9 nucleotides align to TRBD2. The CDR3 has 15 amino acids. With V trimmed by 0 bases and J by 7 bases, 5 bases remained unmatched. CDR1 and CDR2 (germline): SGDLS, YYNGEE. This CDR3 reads CASSVASGEGNEQFF. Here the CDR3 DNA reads TGTGCCAGCAGCGTAGCTAGCGGGGAAGGAAATGAGCAGTTCTTC.

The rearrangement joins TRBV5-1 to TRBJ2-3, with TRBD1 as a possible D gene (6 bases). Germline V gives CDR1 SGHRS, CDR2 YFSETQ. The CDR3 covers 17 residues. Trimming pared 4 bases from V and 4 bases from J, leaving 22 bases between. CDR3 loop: CASSVHPQGKAADTQYF. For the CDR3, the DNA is TGCGCCAGCAGCGTCCACCCGCAGGGGAAAGCGGCAGATACGCAGTATTTT.

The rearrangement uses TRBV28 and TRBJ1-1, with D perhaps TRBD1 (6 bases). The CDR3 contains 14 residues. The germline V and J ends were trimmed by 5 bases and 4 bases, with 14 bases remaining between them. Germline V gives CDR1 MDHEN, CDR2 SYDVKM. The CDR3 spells CASSPGDGVTEAFF. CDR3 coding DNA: TGTGCCAGCAGTCCAGGGGATGGAGTCACTGAAGCTTTCTTT.

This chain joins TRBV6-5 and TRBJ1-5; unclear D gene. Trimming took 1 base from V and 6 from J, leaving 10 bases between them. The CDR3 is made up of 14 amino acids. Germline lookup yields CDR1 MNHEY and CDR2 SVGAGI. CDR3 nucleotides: TGTGCCAGCAGTTACTTCCGGGTGGCTCAGCCCCAGCATTTT. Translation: CASSYFRVAQPQHF.

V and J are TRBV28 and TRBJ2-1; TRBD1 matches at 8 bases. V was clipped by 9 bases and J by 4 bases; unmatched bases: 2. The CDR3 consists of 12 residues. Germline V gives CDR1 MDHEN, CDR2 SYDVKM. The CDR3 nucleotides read TGTGCCAGTCGGGACAGGTACAATGAGCAGTTCTTC. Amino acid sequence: CASRDRYNEQFF.

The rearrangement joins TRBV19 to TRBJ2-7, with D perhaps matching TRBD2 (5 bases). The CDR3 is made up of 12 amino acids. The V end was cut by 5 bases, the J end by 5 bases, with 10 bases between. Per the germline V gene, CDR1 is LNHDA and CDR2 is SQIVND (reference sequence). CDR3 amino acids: CASSLSGNEQYF. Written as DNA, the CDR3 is TGTGCCAGTAGTCTCTCGGGGAACGAGCAGTACTTC.

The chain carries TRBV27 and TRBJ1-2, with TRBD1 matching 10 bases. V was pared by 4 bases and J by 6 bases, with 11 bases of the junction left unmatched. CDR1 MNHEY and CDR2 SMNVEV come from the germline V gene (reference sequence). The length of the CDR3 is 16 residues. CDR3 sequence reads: CASSYRLTGGIDGYTF. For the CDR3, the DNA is TGTGCCAGCAGTTACCGTTTGACAGGGGGCATCGATGGCTACACCTTC.

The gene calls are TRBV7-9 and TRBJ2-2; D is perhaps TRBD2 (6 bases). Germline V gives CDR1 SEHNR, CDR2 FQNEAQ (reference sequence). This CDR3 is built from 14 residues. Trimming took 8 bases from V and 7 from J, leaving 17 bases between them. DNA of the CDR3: TGTGCCAGCGCGGGACTCAGCAATGTCGGGGAGCTGTTTTTT. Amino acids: CASAGLSNVGELFF.

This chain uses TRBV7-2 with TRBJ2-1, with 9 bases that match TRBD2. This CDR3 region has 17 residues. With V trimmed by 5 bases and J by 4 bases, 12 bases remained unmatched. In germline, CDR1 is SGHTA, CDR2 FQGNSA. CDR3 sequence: CASSPRSGRGTYNEQFF. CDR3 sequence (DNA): TGTGCCAGCAGCCCCCGTAGCGGGAGAGGGACTTACAATGAGCAGTTCTTC.

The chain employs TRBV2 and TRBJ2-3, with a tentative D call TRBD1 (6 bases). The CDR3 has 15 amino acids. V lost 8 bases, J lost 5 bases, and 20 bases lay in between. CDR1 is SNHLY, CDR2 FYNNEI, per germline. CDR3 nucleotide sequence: TGTGCCAGCCCGCCTCAGTGGGCAGGGGAAGATACGCAGTATTTT. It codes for CASPPQWAGEDTQYF.

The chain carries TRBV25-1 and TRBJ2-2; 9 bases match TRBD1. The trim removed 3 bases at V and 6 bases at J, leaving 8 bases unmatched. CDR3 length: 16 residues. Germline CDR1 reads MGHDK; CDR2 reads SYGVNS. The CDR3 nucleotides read TGTGCCAGCAGTGACCGCCGGGACAGGGTCCCCGGGGAGCTGTTTTTT. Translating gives CASSDRRDRVPGELFF.

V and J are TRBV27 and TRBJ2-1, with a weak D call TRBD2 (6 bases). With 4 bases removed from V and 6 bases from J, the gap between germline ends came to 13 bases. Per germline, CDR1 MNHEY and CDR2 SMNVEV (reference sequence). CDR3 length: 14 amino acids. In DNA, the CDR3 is TGTGCCAGCAGTTGGGCTAGCGCAGGCAATGAGCAGTTCTTC. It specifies CASSWASAGNEQFF.

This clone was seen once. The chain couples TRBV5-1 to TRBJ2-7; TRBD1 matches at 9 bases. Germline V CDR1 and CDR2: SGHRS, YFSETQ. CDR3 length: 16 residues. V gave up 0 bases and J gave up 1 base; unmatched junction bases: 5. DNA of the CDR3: TGCGCCAGCAGCTTGGATGGGACAGGGATGTCCTACGAGCAGTACTTC. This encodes CASSLDGTGMSYEQYF.

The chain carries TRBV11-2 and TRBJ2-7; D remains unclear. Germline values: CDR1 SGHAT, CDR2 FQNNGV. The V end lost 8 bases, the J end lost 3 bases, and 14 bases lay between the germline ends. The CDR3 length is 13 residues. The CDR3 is CASATGPHYEQYF. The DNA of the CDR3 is TGTGCCAGCGCGACGGGTCCTCACTACGAGCAGTACTTC.